Below, one TCR beta chain is given with its context. Its antigen is as yet unknown. The data were taken from a study of shared clonotypes between healthy human individuals. Study information: Three plates each covered CD4 naive and memory; CD8 naive two, CD8 memory one.

From germline, CDR1 is SGHKS and CDR2 YYEKEE (reference sequence). The trim removed 9 bases at V and 0 bases at J, leaving 7 bases unmatched. The CDR3 consists of 15 residues. Regarding the study as a whole: The study found about 5% of naive CD4 clonotypes shared across a few donors.

Assay used: immunoSEQ multiplex PCR; TCRdb lists only in-frame clones, some missing. Counted here are roughly 2.2 million clones, 93% occurring once; the ten biggest clones make up about 0.39%. The sequence came from a man aged 18 to 35 in good health. Some clones in this sample may be carry-over from other donors' samples. The sequenced sample consisted of naive CD4+ T cells from PBMCs. Described subset: CD45RA+ positively selected. This chain connects TRBV5-5 to TRBJ2-2; TRBD1 matches at 8 bases. The CDR3 protein is CATQRTGTNTGELFF. In DNA, the CDR3 is TGTGCCACCCAACGGACAGGGACGAACACCGGGGAGCTGTTTTTT.